Following are 18 T cell receptor beta chains from one sample sequenced in a study of radiotherapy plus CTLA-4 blockade in lung cancer. Profiled with immunoSEQ multiplex PCR; TCRdb holds only in-frame clones, not every one. Here the sample spans over 75,000 clones, around four fifths being singletons. Sample: peripheral blood, taken from a patient treated with radiotherapy plus ipilimumab. Receptors originate from a human donor with non-small cell lung cancer who had stable disease on radiotherapy plus ipilimumab.

This chain uses TRBV18 with TRBJ2-7, with 7 bases fitting TRBD1. Losses at the gene ends were 3 bases for V and 2 bases for J; bases not matched to a gene: 4. Germline CDR1 and CDR2: KGHSH and LQKENI. The CDR3 has 14 residues. The CDR3 DNA reads TGTGCCAGCTCACCCGGGACAGAGACCTACGAGCAGTACTTC. Its protein product is CASSPGTETYEQYF.

J is TRBJ2-7 and V is TRBV7-6, with a possible D match to TRBD1 (6 bases). V was clipped by 5 bases and J by 5 bases, with 19 bases between them. CDR3 length: 15 residues. Germline V gives CDR1 SGHVS, CDR2 FNYEAQ. The CDR3: CASSPDRTSRHEQYF. In DNA, the CDR3 is TGTGCCAGCAGCCCAGACAGGACATCAAGGCACGAGCAGTACTTC. Based on the CDR3 plus reference TRBV7-6 and TRBJ2-7, the full variable domain is GAGVSQSPRYKVTKRGQDVALRCDPISGHVSLYWYRQALGQGPEFLTYFNYEAQQDKSGLPNDRFSAERPEGSISTLTIQRTEQRDSAMYRCASSPDRTSRHEQYFGPGTRLTVT.

J is TRBJ1-1 and V is TRBV6-5; D gene ambiguous. V was cut by 6 bases and J by 8 bases, with 10 bases left in between. This CDR3 has 11 amino acids. Germline loops: CDR1 MNHEY, CDR2 SVGAGI. This chain's CDR3 is CASRTFTEAFF. The CDR3 DNA reads as TGTGCCAGCAGAACATTTACGGAAGCTTTCTTT.

This chain connects TRBV12-2 to TRBJ2-7; TRBD2 is the table's D call and was not checked against the DNA. TRBV12-2 is a documented pseudogene. The length of the CDR3 is 17 residues. The CDR3 DNA reads as TGTGCAAGTCGCTTAGAATTACCGACTAGCGCCCCTAGGGAGCAGTACTTC. It yields the protein CASRLELPTSAPREQYF.

The chain's CDR3 is CASRRDRGAGEAFF. CDR3 nucleotide sequence: TGTGCCAGCAGACGGGACAGGGGCGCCGGTGAAGCTTTCTTT. The chain carries TRBV6-5 and TRBJ1-1; 10 bases fit TRBD1. V shed 6 bases and J 7 bases; nucleotides not matched to a gene: 8. The CDR3 length is 14 residues. From germline, CDR1 is MNHEY and CDR2 SVGAGI.

The chain carries TRBV6-5 and TRBJ2-1, with TRBD2 matching over 10 bases. The germline V gene encodes CDR1 MNHEY and CDR2 SVGAGI. With 5 bases clipped from V and 4 bases from J, the junction kept 5 bases outside the gene matches. CDR3 length equals 15 residues. CDR3 sequence: CASSIAGGLYNEQFF. The CDR3, as DNA: TGTGCCAGCAGTATAGCGGGGGGCCTTTACAATGAGCAGTTCTTC.

The rearrangement links TRBV7-6 to TRBJ2-1; 11 positions match TRBD2. This CDR3 spans 16 amino acids. Unmatched junction bases numbered 7, after V lost 1 base and J lost 8 bases. CDR1 SGHVS and CDR2 FNYEAQ come from the germline V gene. The chain's CDR3 is CASSLGASGGIYEQFF. The CDR3 DNA reads TGTGCCAGCAGCTTAGGTGCTAGCGGGGGGATCTATGAGCAGTTCTTC.

The chain has TRBV6-6 and TRBJ1-6; D might be TRBD1 (5 bases). The CDR3 runs to 15 residues. Germline V CDR1 and CDR2: MNHNY, SVGAGI (reference sequence). Trimming took off 5 bases at V and 3 bases at J, with 11 bases between the two ends. This chain's CDR3 is CASSHVGLYNSPLHF. In DNA form, the CDR3 reads TGTGCCAGCAGTCACGTGGGGCTCTATAATTCACCCCTCCACTTT.

The chain employs TRBV28 and TRBJ1-2; TRBD1 matches at 7 bases. This CDR3 comprises 14 residues. Germline CDR1 MDHEN, CDR2 SYDVKM. V gave up 6 bases and J gave up 8 bases; unmatched junction bases: 12. CDR3 protein: CASRAPGQATGYTF. CDR3 sequence (DNA): TGTGCCAGCAGAGCTCCCGGACAGGCGACCGGCTACACCTTC.

The chain has TRBV7-9 and TRBJ2-3, with 10 bases matching TRBD1. Germline V gives CDR1 SEHNR, CDR2 FQNEAQ (reference sequence). V was clipped by 3 bases and J by 3 bases; unmatched bases: 3. The CDR3 extends over 15 amino acids. CDR3 region: CASSFRDRGTDTQYF. The CDR3 nucleotides are TGTGCCAGCAGCTTCCGGGACAGGGGTACAGATACGCAGTATTTT. The whole variable domain, remainder taken from reference TRBV7-9 and TRBJ2-3, is DTGVSQNPRHKITKRGQNVTFRCDPISEHNRLYWYRQTLGQGPEFLTYFQNEAQLEKSRLLSDRFSAERPKGSFSTLEIQRTEQGDSAMYLCASSFRDRGTDTQYFGPGTRLTVL.

The V gene is TRBV11-2, the J gene TRBJ2-2, with a weak D call TRBD2 (5 bases). This CDR3 is 16 amino acids long. Germline CDR1 SGHAT, CDR2 FQNNGV. V shed 1 base and J shed 2 bases, with 11 bases lying between them. The CDR3 spells CASSLGQRTNTGELFF. Here the CDR3 DNA reads TGTGCCAGCAGCTTAGGCCAGCGGACCAACACCGGGGAGCTGTTTTTT. Drawing the rest from reference TRBV11-2 and TRBJ2-2, the complete variable domain is EAGVAQSPRYKIIEKRQSVAFWCNPISGHATLYWYQQILGQGPKLLIQFQNNGVVDDSQLPKDRFSAERLKGVDSTLKIQPAKLEDSAVYLCASSLGQRTNTGELFFGEGSRLTVL.

The V call is TRBV6-5, the J call TRBJ2-6; D is undetermined. Trimming removed 6 bases at V and 3 bases at J, with 12 bases between. This CDR3 has 15 residues. Per the germline V gene, CDR1 is MNHEY and CDR2 is SVGAGI. The CDR3: CASRLRVLGANVLTF. The CDR3 DNA reads TGTGCCAGCAGGTTAAGGGTACTTGGGGCCAACGTCCTGACTTTC.

The chain recombines TRBV10-1 with TRBJ2-7; possible D gene TRBD2, 5 bases. The V and J ends lost 5 bases and 6 bases respectively, with 11 bases between them. There are 12 residues in the CDR3. Germline CDR1 is WNHNN and CDR2 is SYGVQD (reference sequence). CDR3 loop: CASSYRGSEQYF. Here the CDR3 DNA reads TGCGCCAGCAGTTACAGAGGGAGCGAGCAGTACTTC.

This rearrangement joins TRBV7-2 to TRBJ1-6; TRBD1 agrees at 9 bases. CDR1 SGHTA and CDR2 FQGNSA come from the germline V gene. V dropped 5 bases and J dropped 6; count of bases not matched to a gene: 5. The CDR3 runs 15 residues. CDR3 sequence reads: CASSPLGQGNSPLHF. The CDR3 region has the DNA TGTGCCAGCAGCCCCCTGGGACAGGGTAATTCACCCCTCCACTTT.

The chain has TRBV6-5 and TRBJ1-1, with D possibly being TRBD1 (5 bases). The CDR3 is made up of 15 amino acids. Germline CDR1 is MNHEY and CDR2 is SVGAGI. V dropped 5 bases and J dropped 0 bases, with 13 bases sitting between them. This chain's CDR3 is CASSPQGGVNTEAFF. The CDR3 nucleotides are TGTGCCAGCAGTCCTCAGGGAGGGGTGAACACTGAAGCTTTCTTT.

The rearrangement links TRBV19 to TRBJ1-1; 7 positions agree with TRBD1. The V segment lost 3 bases and the J segment 8 bases; nucleotides outside the gene matches: 3. This CDR3 has 12 amino acids. In germline, CDR1 is LNHDA, CDR2 SQIVND (reference sequence). The CDR3 DNA follows: TGTGCCAGTAGTATTCGACAGGGCGAAGCTTTCTTT. Translated: CASSIRQGEAFF.

The chain recombines TRBV7-6 with TRBJ2-3, with a possible D match to TRBD1 (6 bases). CDR3 size: 13 residues. The germline V gene encodes CDR1 SGHVS and CDR2 FNYEAQ. V dropped 5 bases and J dropped 2 bases, with 8 bases sitting between them. The CDR3 DNA sequence: TGTGCCAGCAGCCAGGGGCCCACAGATACGCAGTATTTT. Translated, it gives CASSQGPTDTQYF.

The chain couples TRBV7-2 to TRBJ2-3; D gene unclear. CDR1 SGHTA and CDR2 FQGNSA come from the germline V gene. Trimming cost V 4 bases and J 4 bases, with 3 bases left between them. This CDR3 is built from 11 residues. Here the CDR3 reads CASSSSDTQYF. For the CDR3, the DNA is TGTGCCAGCAGCTCGTCAGATACGCAGTATTTT.